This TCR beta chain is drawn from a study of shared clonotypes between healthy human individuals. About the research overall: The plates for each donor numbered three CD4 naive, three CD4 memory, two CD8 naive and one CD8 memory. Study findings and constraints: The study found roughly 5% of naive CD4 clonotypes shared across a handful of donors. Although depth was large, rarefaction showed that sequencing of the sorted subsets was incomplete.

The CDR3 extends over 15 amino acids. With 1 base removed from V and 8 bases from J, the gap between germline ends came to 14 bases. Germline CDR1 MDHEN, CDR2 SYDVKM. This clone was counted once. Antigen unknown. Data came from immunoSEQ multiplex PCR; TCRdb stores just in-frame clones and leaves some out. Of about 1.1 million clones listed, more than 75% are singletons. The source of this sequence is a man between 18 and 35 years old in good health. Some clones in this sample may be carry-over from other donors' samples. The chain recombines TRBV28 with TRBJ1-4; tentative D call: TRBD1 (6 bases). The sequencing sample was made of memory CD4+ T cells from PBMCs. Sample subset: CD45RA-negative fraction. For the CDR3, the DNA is TGTGCCAGCAGTTTATCAGGGGCGGGGCTGGAAAAACTGTTTTTT. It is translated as CASSLSGAGLEKLFF.